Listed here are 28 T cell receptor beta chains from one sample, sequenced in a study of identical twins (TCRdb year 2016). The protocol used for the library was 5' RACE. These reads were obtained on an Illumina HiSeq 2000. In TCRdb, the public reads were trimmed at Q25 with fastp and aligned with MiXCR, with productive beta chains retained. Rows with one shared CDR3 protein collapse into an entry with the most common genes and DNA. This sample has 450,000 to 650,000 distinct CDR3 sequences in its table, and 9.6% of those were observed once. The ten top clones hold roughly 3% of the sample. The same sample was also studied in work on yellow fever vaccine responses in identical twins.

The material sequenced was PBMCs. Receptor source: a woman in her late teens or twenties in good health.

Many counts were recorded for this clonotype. The CDR3 DNA sequence: TGTGCCAGCAGAGAGGACAGAAGCAACACTGAAGCTTTCTTT. This sequence encodes CASREDRSNTEAFF. This chain connects TRBV5-4 to TRBJ1-1, with a possible D match to TRBD1 (6 bases). Looked up from germline, CDR1 is SGHNT and CDR2 is YYREEE (reference sequence). The CDR3 totals 14 residues. Trimming stripped 5 bases from V and 2 bases from J, with 13 bases between.

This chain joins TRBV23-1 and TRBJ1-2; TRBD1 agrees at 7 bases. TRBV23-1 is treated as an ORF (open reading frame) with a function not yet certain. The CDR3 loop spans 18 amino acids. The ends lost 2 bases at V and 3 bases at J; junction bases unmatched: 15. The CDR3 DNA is TGCGCCAGCAGTCAACCCAAGGGGAGGGGGCGCGCGGACTATGGCTACACCTTC. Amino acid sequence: CASSQPKGRGRADYGYTF.

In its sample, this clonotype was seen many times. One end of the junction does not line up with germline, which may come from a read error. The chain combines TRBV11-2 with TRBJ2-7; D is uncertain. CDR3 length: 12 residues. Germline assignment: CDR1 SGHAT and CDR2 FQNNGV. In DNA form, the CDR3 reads TGTGCCAGCAGCTTAGCGGGCCAGGCCAATTTCTTC. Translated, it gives CASSLAGQANFF. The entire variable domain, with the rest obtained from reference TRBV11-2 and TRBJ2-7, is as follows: EAGVAQSPRYKIIEKRQSVAFWCNPISGHATLYWYQQILGQGPKLLIQFQNNGVVDDSQLPKDRFSAERLKGVDSTLKIQPAKLEDSAVYLCASSLAGQANFFGPGTRLTVT.

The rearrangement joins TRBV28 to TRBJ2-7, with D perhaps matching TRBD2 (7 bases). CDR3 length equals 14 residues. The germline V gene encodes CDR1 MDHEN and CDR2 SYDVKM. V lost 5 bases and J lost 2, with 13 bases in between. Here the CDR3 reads CASSGGAVAYEQYF. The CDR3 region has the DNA TGTGCCAGCAGTGGGGGGGCGGTCGCCTACGAGCAGTACTTC.

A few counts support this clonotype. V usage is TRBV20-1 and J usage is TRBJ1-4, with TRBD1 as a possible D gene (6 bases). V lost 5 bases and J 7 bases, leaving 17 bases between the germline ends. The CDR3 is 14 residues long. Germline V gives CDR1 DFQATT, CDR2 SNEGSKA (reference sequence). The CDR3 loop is CSAAPGVGGEKLFF. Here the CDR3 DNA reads TGCAGTGCTGCGCCCGGGGTAGGGGGTGAAAAACTGTTTTTT.

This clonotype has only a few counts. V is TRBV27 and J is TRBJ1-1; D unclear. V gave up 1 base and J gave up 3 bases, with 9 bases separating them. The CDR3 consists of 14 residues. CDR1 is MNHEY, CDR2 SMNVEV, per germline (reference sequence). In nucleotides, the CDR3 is TGTGCCAGCAGTTTATGGTCGGTTGACACTGAAGCTTTCTTT. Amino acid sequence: CASSLWSVDTEAFF.

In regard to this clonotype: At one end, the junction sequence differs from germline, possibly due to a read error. CDR3 residues: CASSQARRTGIYVQYF. For the CDR3, the DNA is TGTGCCAGCAGCCAAGCCCGAAGGACAGGGATCTACGTGCAGTACTTC. The chain recombines TRBV3-1 with TRBJ2-7, with TRBD1 identical over 8 bases. The germline V gene has CDR1 LGHDT and CDR2 YNNKEL (reference sequence). CDR3 size: 16 residues.

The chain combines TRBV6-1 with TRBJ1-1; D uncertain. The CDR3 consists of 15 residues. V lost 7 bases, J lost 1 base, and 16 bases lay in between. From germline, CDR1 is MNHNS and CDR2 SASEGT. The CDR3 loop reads CASTEVPKENTEAFF. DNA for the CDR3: TGTGCCAGCACCGAAGTCCCTAAGGAGAACACTGAAGCTTTCTTT.

CDR3: CASSYGQGEYNEQFF. The CDR3 nucleotides are TGCGCCAGCAGCTACGGACAGGGAGAATACAATGAGCAGTTCTTC. The V call is TRBV5-1, the J call TRBJ2-1; 8 nucleotides match TRBD1. CDR1 SGHRS and CDR2 YFSETQ come from the germline V gene. After removal of 3 bases from V and 4 bases from J, the junction contained 6 bases not matched to a gene. There are 15 residues in the CDR3. Together with reference TRBV5-1 and TRBJ2-1, the CDR3 gives the full variable domain: KAGVTQTPRYLIKTRGQQVTLSCSPISGHRSVSWYQQTPGQGLQFLFEYFSETQRNKGNFPGRFSGRQFSNSRSEMNVSTLELGDSALYLCASSYGQGEYNEQFFGPGTRLTVL.

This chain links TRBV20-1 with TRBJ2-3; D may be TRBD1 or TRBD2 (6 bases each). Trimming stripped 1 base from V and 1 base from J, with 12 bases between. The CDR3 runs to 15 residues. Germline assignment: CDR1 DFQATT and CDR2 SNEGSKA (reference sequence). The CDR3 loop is CSARAPGGGTDTQYF. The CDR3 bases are TGCAGTGCTAGAGCCCCCGGGGGCGGCACAGATACGCAGTATTTT.

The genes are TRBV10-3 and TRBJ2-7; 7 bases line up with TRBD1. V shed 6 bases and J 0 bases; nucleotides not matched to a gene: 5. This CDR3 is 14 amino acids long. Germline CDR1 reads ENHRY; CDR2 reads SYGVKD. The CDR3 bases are TGTGCCATCAGGGCGGACAGGAGCTCCTACGAGCAGTACTTC. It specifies CAIRADRSSYEQYF.

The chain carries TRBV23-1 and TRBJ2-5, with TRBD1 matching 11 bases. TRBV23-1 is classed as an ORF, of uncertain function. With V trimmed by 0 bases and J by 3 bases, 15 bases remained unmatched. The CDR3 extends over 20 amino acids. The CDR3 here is CASSQSDRGLRGRQEETQYF. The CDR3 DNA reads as TGCGCCAGCAGTCAATCGGACAGGGGGCTTAGGGGTCGGCAGGAAGAGACCCAGTACTTC.

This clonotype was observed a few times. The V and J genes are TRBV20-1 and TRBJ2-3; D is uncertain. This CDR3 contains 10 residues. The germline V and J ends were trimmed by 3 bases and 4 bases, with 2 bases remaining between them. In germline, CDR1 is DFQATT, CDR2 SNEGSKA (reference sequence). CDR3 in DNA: TGCAGTGCTAGCCCAGATACGCAGTATTTT. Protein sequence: CSASPDTQYF.

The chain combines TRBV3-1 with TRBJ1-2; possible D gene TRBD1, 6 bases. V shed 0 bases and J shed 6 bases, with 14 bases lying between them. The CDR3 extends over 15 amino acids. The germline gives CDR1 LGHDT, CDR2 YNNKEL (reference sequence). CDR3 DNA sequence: TGTGCCAGCAGCCAAGATTGGAAGGGGGTGAATGGCTACACCTTC. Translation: CASSQDWKGVNGYTF. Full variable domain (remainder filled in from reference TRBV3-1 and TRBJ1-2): DTAVSQTPKYLVTQMGNDKSIKCEQNLGHDTMYWYKQDSKKFLKIMFSYNNKELIINETVPNRFSPKSPDKAHLNLHINSLELGDSAVYFCASSQDWKGVNGYTFGSGTRLTVV.

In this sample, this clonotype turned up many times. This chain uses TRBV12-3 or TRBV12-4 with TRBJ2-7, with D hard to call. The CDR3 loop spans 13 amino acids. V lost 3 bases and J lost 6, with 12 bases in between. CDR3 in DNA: TGTGCCAGCAGTTTTTTGCCTAGGCTCGAGCAGTACTTC. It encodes CASSFLPRLEQYF.

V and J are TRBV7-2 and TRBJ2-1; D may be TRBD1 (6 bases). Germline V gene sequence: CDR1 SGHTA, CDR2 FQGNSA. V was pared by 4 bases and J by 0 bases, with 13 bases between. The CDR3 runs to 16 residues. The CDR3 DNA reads TGTGCCAGCAGCTCCTCGCAGGGGTTCTCCTACAATGAGCAGTTCTTC. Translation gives CASSSSQGFSYNEQFF.

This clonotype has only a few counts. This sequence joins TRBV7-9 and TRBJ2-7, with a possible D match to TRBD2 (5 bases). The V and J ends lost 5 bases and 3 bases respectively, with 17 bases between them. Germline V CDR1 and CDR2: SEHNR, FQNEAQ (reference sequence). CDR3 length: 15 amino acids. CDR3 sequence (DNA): TGTGCCAGCAGCGGCGAGGAGGTCGGGGTCTACGAGCAGTACTTC. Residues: CASSGEEVGVYEQYF.

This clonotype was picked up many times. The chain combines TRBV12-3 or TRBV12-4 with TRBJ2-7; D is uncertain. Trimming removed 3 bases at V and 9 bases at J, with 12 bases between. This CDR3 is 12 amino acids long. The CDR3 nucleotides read TGTGCCAGCAGTTTGACCGGCTTCGGGCAGTACTTC. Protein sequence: CASSLTGFGQYF.

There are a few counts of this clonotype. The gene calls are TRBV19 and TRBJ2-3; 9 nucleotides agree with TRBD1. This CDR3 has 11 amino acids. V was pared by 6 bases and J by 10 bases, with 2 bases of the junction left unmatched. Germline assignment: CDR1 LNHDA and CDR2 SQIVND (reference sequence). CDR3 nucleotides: TGTGCCAGTAGGACAGGGGGAGCGCAGTATTTT. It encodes CASRTGGAQYF.

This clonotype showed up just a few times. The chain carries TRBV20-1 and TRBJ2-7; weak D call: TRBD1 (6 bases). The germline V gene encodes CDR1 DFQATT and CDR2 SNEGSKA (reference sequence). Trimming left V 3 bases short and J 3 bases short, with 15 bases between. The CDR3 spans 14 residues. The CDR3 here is CSASHREGSYEQYF. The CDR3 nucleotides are TGCAGTGCTAGTCACAGGGAAGGGAGCTACGAGCAGTACTTC.

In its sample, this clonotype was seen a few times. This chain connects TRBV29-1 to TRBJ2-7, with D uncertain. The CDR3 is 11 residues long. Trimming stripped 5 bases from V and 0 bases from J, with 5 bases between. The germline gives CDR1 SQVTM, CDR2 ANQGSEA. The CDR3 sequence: CSVCISYEQYF. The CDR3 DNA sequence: TGCAGCGTTTGTATCTCCTACGAGCAGTACTTC.

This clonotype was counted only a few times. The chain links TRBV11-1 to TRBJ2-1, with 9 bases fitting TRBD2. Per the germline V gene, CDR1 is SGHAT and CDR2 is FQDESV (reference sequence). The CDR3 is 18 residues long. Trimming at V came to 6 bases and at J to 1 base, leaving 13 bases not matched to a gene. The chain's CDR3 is CASSPQSLSGRSYNEQFF. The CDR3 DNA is TGTGCCAGCAGTCCCCAGTCCCTTAGCGGGAGATCCTACAATGAGCAGTTCTTC.

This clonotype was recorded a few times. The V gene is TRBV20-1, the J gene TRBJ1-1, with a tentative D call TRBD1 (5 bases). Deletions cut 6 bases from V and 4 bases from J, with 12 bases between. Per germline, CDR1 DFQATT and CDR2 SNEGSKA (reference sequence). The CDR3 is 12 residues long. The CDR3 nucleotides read TGCAGTGCGCCTCCCGGGGGCACTGAAGCTTTCTTT. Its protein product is CSAPPGGTEAFF.

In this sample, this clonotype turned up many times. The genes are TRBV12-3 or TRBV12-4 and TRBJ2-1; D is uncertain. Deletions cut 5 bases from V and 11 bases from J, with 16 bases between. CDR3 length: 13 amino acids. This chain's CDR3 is CASSTTDQSQQFF. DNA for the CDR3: TGTGCCAGCAGTACAACCGACCAATCTCAGCAGTTCTTC.

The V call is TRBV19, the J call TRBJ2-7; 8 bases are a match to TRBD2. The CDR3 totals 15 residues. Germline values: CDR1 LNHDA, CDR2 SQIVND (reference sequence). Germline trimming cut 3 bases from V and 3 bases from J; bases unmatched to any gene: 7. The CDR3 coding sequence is TGTGCCAGTAGTATCAAGGTTAGCGGGATCTACGAGCAGTACTTC. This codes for CASSIKVSGIYEQYF.

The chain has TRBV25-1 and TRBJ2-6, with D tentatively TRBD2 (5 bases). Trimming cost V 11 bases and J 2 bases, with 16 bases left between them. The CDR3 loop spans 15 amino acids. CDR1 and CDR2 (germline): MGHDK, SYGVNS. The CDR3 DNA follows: TGTGCCTCGGGAAAGGACCGTCCTGGGGCCAACGTCCTGACTTTC. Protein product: CASGKDRPGANVLTF.

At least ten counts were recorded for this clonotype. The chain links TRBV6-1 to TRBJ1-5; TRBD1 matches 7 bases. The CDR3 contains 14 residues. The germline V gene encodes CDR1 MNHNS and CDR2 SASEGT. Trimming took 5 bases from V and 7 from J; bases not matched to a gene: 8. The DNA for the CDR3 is TGTGCCAGCAGTCTGGACAGGAACGGCCAGCCCCAGCATTTT. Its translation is CASSLDRNGQPQHF.

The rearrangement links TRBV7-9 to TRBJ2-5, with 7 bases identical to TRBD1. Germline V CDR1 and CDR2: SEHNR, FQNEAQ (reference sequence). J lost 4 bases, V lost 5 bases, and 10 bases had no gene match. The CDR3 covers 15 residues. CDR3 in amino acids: CASSPPDRVGETQYF. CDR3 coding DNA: TGTGCCAGCAGCCCCCCCGACAGGGTGGGAGAGACCCAGTACTTC.